This T cell receptor beta chain emerged from a study of T cell changes during pregnancy in multiple sclerosis. This clone was counted once. The CDR3 runs to 15 residues. From germline, CDR1 is MGHRA and CDR2 YSYEKL. J was trimmed by 4 bases and V by 1 base; bases with no gene match: 6. Generated by immunoSEQ multiplex PCR, the TCRdb table keeps only in-frame clones and is missing some. The table has about 48,000 clones, around 94% seen once; the top ten hold approximately 0.91%. The sample here was CD4+ T cells from peripheral blood mononuclear cells, taken in the second trimester of pregnancy. The chain is built from TRBV4-1 and TRBJ1-2; 7 nucleotides match TRBD1. The origin of this receptor is a female donor in good health, enrolled as a control in a pregnancy study. CDR3 protein: CASSQGEDRPYGYTF. CDR3 nucleotides: TGCGCCAGCAGCCAAGGGGAGGACAGGCCCTATGGCTACACCTTC.